These T cell receptor beta chains were read from a single sample in a study of blood T cell repertoires in COVID-19. The data were produced by immunoSEQ multiplex PCR, yet TCRdb's version contains in-frame clones alone and is incomplete. This table has some 700,000 clones, about nine tenths appearing once. Sequenced material: peripheral blood. These receptor sequences come from a woman younger than 35 with acute or convalescent COVID-19. The CDR3 runs from the conserved cysteine through the conserved F or W. Each record gives: D gene, J gene, clone size, V gene, CDR3 protein, CDR3 DNA. The D gene is left open where the match is weak. Clone size is shown for a subset of rows, as once, few, many or a class of expanded clone.

D: NA; J: TRBJ1-1; size: once; V: TRBV27; CDR3: CASISRWDRGGTEAFF; DNA: TGTGCCAGCATCTCCCGGTGGGACCGGGGGGGTACTGAAGCTTTCTTT
D: NA; J: TRBJ1-1; size: few; V: TRBV7-9; CDR3: CASSRAASDERRTEAFF; DNA: TGTGCCAGCAGCCGAGCTGCAAGCGATGAAAGACGGACTGAAGCTTTCTTT
D: NA; J: TRBJ2-5; size: NA; V: TRBV27; CDR3: CASSVYPQETQYF; DNA: TGTGCCAGCAGTGTCTACCCCCAAGAGACCCAGTACTTC
D: NA; J: TRBJ1-2; size: NA; V: TRBV7-9; CDR3: CASSPKGRDGYTF; DNA: TGTGCCAGCAGCCCGAAGGGGCGCGACGGCTACACCTTC
D: NA; J: TRBJ1-6; size: NA; V: TRBV6-2/TRBV6-3; CDR3: CASSYSTGSNSPLHF; DNA: TGTGCCAGCAGTTACTCAACAGGGTCTAATTCACCCCTCCACTTT
D: NA; J: TRBJ2-7; size: NA; V: TRBV21-1; CDR3: CASSRDTSYEQYF; DNA: TGTGCCAGCAGCCGTGACACCTCCTACGAGCAGTACTTC
D: NA; J: TRBJ2-1; size: NA; V: TRBV18; CDR3: CASSVLTGDDNEQFF; DNA: TGTGCCAGCTCAGTCTTAACGGGGGACGACAATGAGCAGTTCTTC
D: TRBD2; J: TRBJ2-1; size: NA; V: TRBV19; CDR3: CASSLAGGTNEQFF; DNA: TGTGCCAGTAGTCTAGCGGGGGGAACCAATGAGCAGTTCTTC
D: TRBD2; J: TRBJ2-7; size: NA; V: TRBV2; CDR3: CASRPREGSYEQYF; DNA: TGTGCCAGCAGGCCCAGGGAGGGGTCCTACGAGCAGTACTTC
D: NA; J: TRBJ2-7; size: once; V: TRBV21-1; CDR3: CASSNGGQVQEYEQYF; DNA: TGTGCCAGCAGCAATGGGGGACAGGTGCAGGAATACGAGCAGTACTTC
D: NA; J: TRBJ1-2; size: NA; V: TRBV6-5; CDR3: CASSSTPAANYGYTF; DNA: TGTGCCAGCAGCTCCACGCCCGCGGCTAACTATGGCTACACCTTC
D: TRBD1; J: TRBJ2-1; size: NA; V: TRBV9; CDR3: CASSVLQGAAYNEQFF; DNA: TGTGCCAGCAGCGTATTACAGGGGGCGGCCTACAATGAGCAGTTCTTC
D: NA; J: TRBJ1-3; size: NA; V: TRBV2; CDR3: CASTQGSGNTIYF; DNA: TGTGCCAGTACGCAGGGGTCTGGAAACACCATATATTTT
D: TRBD1; J: TRBJ2-2; size: few; V: TRBV12-5; CDR3: CASGPGGWTGELFF; DNA: TGTGCTAGTGGTCCAGGGGGCTGGACCGGGGAGCTGTTTTTT
D: TRBD1; J: TRBJ1-2; size: NA; V: TRBV3-1/TRBV3-2; CDR3: CASSQGHRQGDYGYTF; DNA: TGTGCCAGCAGCCAAGGCCATAGACAGGGAGACTATGGCTACACCTTC
D: NA; J: TRBJ1-2; size: NA; V: TRBV5-1; CDR3: CASSLALGGFYTF; DNA: TGCGCCAGCAGCTTGGCCCTCGGGGGGTTCTACACCTTC
D: NA; J: TRBJ1-2; size: NA; V: TRBV10-3; CDR3: CAITRPGANYGYTF; DNA: TGTGCCATCACCCGACCGGGGGCTAACTATGGCTACACCTTC
D: NA; J: TRBJ1-2; size: NA; V: TRBV9; CDR3: CASHSTFGYTF; DNA: TGTGCCAGCCACAGTACGTTCGGCTACACCTTC
D: NA; J: TRBJ1-2; size: few; V: TRBV5-1; CDR3: CASSLRSGDGYTF; DNA: TGCGCCAGCAGCTTGCGTTCGGGTGACGGCTACACCTTC
D: TRBD2; J: TRBJ2-1; size: NA; V: TRBV13; CDR3: CASSLGRGGHNEQFF; DNA: TGTGCCAGCAGCTTAGGGCGGGGGGGCCACAATGAGCAGTTCTTC
D: NA; J: TRBJ2-4; size: NA; V: TRBV19; CDR3: CASRNRDTKNIQYF; DNA: TGTGCCAGTAGGAACAGGGATACCAAAAACATTCAGTACTTC
D: TRBD2; J: TRBJ2-2; size: NA; V: TRBV7-2; CDR3: CASSLGLGAGELFF; DNA: TGTGCCAGCAGCTTGGGACTAGGGGCCGGGGAGCTGTTTTTT
D: NA; J: TRBJ1-6; size: NA; V: TRBV5-6; CDR3: CASSLGQSYNSPLHF; DNA: TGTGCCAGCAGCTTGGGACAATCCTATAATTCACCCCTCCACTTT
D: TRBD1; J: TRBJ1-1; size: NA; V: TRBV27; CDR3: CASSKLLGQKNTEAFF; DNA: TGTGCCAGCAGTAAGCTACTGGGACAGAAGAACACTGAAGCTTTCTTT
D: NA; J: TRBJ1-3; size: once; V: TRBV5-6; CDR3: CASRDQGNSGNTIYF; DNA: TGTGCCAGCAGGGATCAGGGCAACTCTGGAAACACCATATATTTT
D: TRBD1; J: TRBJ1-2; size: NA; V: TRBV29-1; CDR3: CSVEARDRGYPDGYTF; DNA: TGCAGCGTTGAAGCCCGGGACAGGGGGTACCCGGATGGCTACACCTTC
D: TRBD2; J: TRBJ2-7; size: NA; V: TRBV7-8; CDR3: CASSSSGSGFYEQYF; DNA: TGTGCCAGCAGCTCTTCGGGTAGCGGGTTCTACGAGCAGTACTTC
D: NA; J: TRBJ2-1; size: NA; V: TRBV11-2; CDR3: CASSPGGPINEQFF; DNA: TGTGCCAGCAGCCCCGGGGGACCGATCAATGAGCAGTTCTTC
D: NA; J: TRBJ2-7; size: once; V: TRBV7-5; CDR3: CARSLGSVPSYEQYF; DNA: TGTGCCAGAAGCTTAGGTAGCGTGCCCTCCTACGAGCAGTACTTC
D: NA; J: TRBJ1-5; size: NA; V: TRBV23-1; CDR3: CASSQSEGRTPPDGRSNQPQHF; DNA: TGCGCCAGCAGTCAATCAGAAGGGAGGACTCCCCCTGACGGTCGAAGCAATCAGCCCCAGCATTTT
D: NA; J: TRBJ1-4; size: NA; V: TRBV5-6; CDR3: CASSWGGGYNEKLFF; DNA: TGTGCCAGCAGCTGGGGGGGCGGATACAATGAAAAACTGTTTTTT
D: TRBD1; J: TRBJ1-1; size: NA; V: TRBV18; CDR3: CASSADRGMNTEAFF; DNA: TGTGCCAGCTCAGCAGACAGGGGTATGAACACTGAAGCTTTCTTT
D: TRBD1; J: TRBJ1-2; size: few; V: TRBV10-1; CDR3: CASGTGQAYDLGGYTF; DNA: TGCGCCAGCGGGACAGGACAGGCCTACGACCTCGGGGGCTACACCTTC